This TCR beta chain was identified in a study of T cell repertoires in cytomegalovirus infection. A remark on this clonotype: The antigen is undetermined.

Study findings and constraints: Totalled public TCR beta family frequency picked out people who carried CMV plus the relevant HLA. HLA-C-restricted, CMV-specific TCR beta clonotypes were dominant ex vivo.

CDR3 length: 17 residues. Germline loops: CDR1 MNHEY, CDR2 SVGEGT. V was shortened by 5 bases and J by 11 bases, with 25 bases between the two germline ends. TCRdb ran MiXCR on the reads and lists one entry per CDR3 protein. The sample has just over 150,000 distinct CDR3 sequences, about a quarter seen once. This receptor was identified in a human donor in good health (CMV status not recorded). Some clones in this sample may be carry-over from other donors' samples. Input material: PBMCs. This chain links TRBV6-2 or TRBV6-3 with TRBJ1-6; the D gene is possibly TRBD1 (5 bases). CDR3 coding DNA: TGTGCCAGCAGTATTGCAGGGAACGTGAGGAATAGGCCACCCCTCCACTTT. Translating gives CASSIAGNVRNRPPLHF.